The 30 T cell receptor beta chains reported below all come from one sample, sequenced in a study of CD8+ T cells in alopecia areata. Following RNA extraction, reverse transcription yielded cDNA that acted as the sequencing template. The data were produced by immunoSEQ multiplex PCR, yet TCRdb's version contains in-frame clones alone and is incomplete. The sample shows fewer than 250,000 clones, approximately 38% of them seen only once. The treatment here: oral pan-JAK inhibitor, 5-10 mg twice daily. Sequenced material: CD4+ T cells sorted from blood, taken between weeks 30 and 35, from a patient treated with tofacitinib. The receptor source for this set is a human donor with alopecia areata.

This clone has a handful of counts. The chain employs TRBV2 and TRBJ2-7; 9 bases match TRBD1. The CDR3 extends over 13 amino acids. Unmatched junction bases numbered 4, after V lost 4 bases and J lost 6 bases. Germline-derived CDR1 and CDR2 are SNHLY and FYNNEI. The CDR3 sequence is CASSVGQGGEQYF. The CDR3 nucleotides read TGTGCCAGCAGTGTGGGACAGGGAGGCGAGCAGTACTTC.

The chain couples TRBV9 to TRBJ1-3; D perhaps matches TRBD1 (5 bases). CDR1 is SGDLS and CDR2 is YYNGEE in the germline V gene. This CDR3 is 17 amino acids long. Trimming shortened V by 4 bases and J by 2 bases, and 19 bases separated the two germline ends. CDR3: CASSPQTIPGPGNTIYF. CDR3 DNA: TGTGCCAGCAGCCCTCAAACCATACCGGGACCTGGAAACACCATATATTTT. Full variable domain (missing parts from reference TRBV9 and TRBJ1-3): DSGVTQTPKHLITATGQRVTLRCSPRSGDLSVYWYQQSLDQGLQFLIQYYNGEERAKGNILERFSAQQFPDLHSELNLSSLELGDSALYFCASSPQTIPGPGNTIYFGEGSWLTVV.

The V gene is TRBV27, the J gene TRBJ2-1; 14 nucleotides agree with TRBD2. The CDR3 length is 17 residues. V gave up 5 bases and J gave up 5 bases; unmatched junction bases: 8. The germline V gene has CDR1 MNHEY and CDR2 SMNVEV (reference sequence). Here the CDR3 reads CASSPGTSGSVNNEQFF. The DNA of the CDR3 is TGTGCCAGCAGTCCCGGGACTAGCGGGAGTGTTAACAATGAGCAGTTCTTC.

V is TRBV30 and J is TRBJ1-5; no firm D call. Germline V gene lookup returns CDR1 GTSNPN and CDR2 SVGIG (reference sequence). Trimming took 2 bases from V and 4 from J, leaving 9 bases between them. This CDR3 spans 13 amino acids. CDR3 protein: CAWSKQANQPQHF. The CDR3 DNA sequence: TGTGCCTGGAGTAAGCAGGCAAATCAGCCCCAGCATTTT.

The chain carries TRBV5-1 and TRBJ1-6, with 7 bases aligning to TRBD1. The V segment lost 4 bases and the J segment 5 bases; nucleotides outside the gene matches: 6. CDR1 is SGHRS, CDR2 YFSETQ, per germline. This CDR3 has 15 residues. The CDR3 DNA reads TGCGCCAGCAGCCCAGGGGACAGAGATAATTCACCCCTCCACTTT. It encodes CASSPGDRDNSPLHF. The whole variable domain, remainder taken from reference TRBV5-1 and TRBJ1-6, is KAGVTQTPRYLIKTRGQQVTLSCSPISGHRSVSWYQQTPGQGLQFLFEYFSETQRNKGNFPGRFSGRQFSNSRSEMNVSTLELGDSALYLCASSPGDRDNSPLHFGNGTRLTVT.

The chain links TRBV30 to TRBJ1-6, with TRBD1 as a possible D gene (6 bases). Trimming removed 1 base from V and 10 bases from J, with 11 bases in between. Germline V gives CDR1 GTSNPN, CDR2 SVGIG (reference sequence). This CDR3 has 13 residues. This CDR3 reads CAWSANRASPLHF. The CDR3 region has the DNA TGTGCCTGGAGTGCGAACAGGGCCTCACCCCTCCACTTT.

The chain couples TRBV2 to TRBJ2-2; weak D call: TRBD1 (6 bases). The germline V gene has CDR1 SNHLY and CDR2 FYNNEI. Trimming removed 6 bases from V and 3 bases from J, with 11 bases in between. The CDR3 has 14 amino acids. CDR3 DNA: TGTGCCAGCAGGCTGACAGGTCACACCGGGGAGCTGTTTTTT. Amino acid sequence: CASRLTGHTGELFF.

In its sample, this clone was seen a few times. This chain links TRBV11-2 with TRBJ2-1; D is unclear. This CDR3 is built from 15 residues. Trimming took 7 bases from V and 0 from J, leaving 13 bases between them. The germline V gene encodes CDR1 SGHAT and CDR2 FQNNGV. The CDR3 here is CASKEVLGSYNEQFF. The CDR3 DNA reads TGTGCCAGCAAAGAGGTCCTCGGCTCCTACAATGAGCAGTTCTTC. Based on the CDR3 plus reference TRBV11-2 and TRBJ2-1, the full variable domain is EAGVAQSPRYKIIEKRQSVAFWCNPISGHATLYWYQQILGQGPKLLIQFQNNGVVDDSQLPKDRFSAERLKGVDSTLKIQPAKLEDSAVYLCASKEVLGSYNEQFFGPGTRLTVL.

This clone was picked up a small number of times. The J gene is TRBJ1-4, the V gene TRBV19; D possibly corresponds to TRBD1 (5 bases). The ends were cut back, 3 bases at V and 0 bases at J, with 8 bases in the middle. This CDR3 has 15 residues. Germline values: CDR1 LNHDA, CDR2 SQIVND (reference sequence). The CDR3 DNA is TGTGCCAGTAGTATTGACAGATCAACTAATGAAAAACTGTTTTTT. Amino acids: CASSIDRSTNEKLFF. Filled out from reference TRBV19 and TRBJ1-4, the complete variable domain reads DGGITQSPKYLFRKEGQNVTLSCEQNLNHDAMYWYRQDPGQGLRLIYYSQIVNDFQKGDIAEGYSVSREKKESFPLTVTSAQKNPTAFYLCASSIDRSTNEKLFFGSGTQLSVL.

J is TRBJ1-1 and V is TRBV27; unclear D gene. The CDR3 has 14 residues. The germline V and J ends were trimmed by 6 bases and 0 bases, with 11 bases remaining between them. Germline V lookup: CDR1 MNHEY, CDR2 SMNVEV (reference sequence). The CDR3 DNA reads TGTGCCAGCAGGACACACGGGTTGAACACTGAAGCTTTCTTT. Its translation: CASRTHGLNTEAFF.

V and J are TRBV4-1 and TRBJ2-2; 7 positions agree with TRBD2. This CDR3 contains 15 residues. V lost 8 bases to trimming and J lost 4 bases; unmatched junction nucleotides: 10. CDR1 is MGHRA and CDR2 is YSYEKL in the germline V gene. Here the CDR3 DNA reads TGCGCCAGCTCTGGCGGGAGCGGTGGCACCGGGGAGCTGTTTTTT. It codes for CASSGGSGGTGELFF.

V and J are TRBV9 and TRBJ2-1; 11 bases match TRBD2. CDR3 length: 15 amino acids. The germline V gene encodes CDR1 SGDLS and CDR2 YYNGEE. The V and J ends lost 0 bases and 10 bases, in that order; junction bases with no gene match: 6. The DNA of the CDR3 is TGTGCCAGCAGCGTAGCGCCTAGCGGGGGGCACGAGCAGTTCTTC. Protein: CASSVAPSGGHEQFF.

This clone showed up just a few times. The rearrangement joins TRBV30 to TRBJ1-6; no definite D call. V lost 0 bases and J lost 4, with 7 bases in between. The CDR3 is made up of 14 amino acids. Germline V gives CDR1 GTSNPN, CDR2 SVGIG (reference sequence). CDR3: CAWSVRAYNSPLHF. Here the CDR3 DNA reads TGTGCCTGGAGTGTAAGGGCATATAATTCACCCCTCCACTTT.

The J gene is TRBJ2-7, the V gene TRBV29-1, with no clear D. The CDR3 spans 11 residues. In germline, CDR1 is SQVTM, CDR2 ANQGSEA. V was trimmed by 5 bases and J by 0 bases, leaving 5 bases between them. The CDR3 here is CSVTFSYEQYF. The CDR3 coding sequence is TGCAGCGTTACGTTCTCCTACGAGCAGTACTTC.

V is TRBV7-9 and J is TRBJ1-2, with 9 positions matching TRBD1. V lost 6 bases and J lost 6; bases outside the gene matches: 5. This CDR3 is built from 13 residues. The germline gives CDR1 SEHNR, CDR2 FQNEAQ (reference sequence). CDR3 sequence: CASRKDRGNGYTF. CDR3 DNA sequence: TGTGCCAGCAGAAAAGACAGGGGGAATGGCTACACCTTC.

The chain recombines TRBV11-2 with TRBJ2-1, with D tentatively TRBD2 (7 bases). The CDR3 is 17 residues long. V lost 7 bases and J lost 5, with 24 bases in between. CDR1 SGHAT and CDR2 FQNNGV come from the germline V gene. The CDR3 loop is CASTKGGAGAGHNEQFF. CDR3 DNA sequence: TGTGCCAGCACCAAAGGGGGGGCGGGAGCGGGGCACAATGAGCAGTTCTTC.

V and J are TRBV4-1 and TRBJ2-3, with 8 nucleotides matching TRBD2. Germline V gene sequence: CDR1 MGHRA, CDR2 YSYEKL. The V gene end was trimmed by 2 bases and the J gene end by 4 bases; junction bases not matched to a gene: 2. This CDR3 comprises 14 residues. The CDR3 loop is CASSQSLAADTQYF. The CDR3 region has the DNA TGCGCCAGCAGCCAATCACTAGCGGCAGATACGCAGTATTTT.

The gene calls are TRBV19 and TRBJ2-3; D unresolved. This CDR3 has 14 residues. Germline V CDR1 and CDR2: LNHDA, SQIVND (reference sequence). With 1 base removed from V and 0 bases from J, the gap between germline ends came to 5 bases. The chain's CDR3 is CASSIAQSTDTQYF. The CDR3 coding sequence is TGTGCCAGTAGTATAGCACAGAGCACAGATACGCAGTATTTT.

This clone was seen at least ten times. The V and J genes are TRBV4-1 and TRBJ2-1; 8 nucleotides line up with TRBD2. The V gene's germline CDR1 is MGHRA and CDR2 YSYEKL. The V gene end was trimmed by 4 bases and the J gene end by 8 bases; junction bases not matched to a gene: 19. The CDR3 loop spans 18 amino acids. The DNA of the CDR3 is TGCGCCAGCAGCCTATACCACGGACGCAGCGGGAGTGGTGATGAGCAGTTCTTC. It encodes CASSLYHGRSGSGDEQFF.

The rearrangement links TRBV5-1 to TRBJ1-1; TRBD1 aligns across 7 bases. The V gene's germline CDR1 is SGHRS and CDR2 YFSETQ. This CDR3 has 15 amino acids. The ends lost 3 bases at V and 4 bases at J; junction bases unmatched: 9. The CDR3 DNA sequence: TGCGCCAGCAGCTGGGAGGGGGCGCGGGGCACTGAAGCTTTCTTT. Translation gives CASSWEGARGTEAFF.

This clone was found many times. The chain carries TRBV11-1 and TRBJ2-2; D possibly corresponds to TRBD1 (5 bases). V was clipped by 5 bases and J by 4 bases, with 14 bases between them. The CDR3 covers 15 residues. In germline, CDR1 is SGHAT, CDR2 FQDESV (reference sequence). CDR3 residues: CASSLRQFSTGELFF. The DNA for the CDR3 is TGTGCCAGCAGCCTTCGACAGTTCTCCACCGGGGAGCTGTTTTTT. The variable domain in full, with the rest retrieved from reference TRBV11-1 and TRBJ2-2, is EAEVAQSPRYKITEKSQAVAFWCDPISGHATLYWYRQILGQGPELLVQFQDESVVDDSQLPKDRFSAERLKGVDSTLKIQPAELGDSAMYLCASSLRQFSTGELFFGEGSRLTVL.

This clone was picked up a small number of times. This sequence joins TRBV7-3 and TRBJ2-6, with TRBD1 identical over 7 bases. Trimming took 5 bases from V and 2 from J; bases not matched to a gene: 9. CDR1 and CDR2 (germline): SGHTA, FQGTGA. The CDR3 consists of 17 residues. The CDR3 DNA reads TGTGCCAGCAGCCTACATCTAACAGGGGCTGGGGCCAACGTCCTGACTTTC. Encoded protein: CASSLHLTGAGANVLTF. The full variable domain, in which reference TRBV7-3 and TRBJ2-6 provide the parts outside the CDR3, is GAGVSQTPSNKVTEKGKYVELRCDPISGHTALYWYRQSLGQGPEFLIYFQGTGAADDSGLPNDRFFAVRPEGSVSTLKIQRTERGDSAVYLCASSLHLTGAGANVLTFGAGSRLTVL.

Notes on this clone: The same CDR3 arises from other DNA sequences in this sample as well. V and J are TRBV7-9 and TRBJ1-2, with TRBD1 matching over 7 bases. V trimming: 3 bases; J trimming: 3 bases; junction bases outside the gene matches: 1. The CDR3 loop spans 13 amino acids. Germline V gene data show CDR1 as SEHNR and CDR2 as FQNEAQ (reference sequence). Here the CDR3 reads CASSLGTDYGYTF. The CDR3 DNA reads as TGTGCCAGCAGCTTGGGGACAGACTATGGCTACACCTTC. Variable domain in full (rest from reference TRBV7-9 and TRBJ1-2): DTGVSQNPRHKITKRGQNVTFRCDPISEHNRLYWYRQTLGQGPEFLTYFQNEAQLEKSRLLSDRFSAERPKGSFSTLEIQRTEQGDSAMYLCASSLGTDYGYTFGSGTRLTVV.

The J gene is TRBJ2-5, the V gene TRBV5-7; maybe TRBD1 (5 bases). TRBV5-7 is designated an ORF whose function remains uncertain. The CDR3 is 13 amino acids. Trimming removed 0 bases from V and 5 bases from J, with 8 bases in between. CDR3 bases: TGTGCCAGCAGCTTGGCAGGGTGGGAGACCCAGTACTTC. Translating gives CASSLAGWETQYF.

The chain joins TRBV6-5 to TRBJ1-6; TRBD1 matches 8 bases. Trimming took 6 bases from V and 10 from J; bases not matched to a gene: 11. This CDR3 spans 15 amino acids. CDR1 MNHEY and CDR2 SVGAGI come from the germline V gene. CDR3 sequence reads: CASRPTRGRGSPLHF. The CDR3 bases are TGTGCCAGCAGGCCCACCAGGGGGCGAGGCTCACCCCTCCACTTT.

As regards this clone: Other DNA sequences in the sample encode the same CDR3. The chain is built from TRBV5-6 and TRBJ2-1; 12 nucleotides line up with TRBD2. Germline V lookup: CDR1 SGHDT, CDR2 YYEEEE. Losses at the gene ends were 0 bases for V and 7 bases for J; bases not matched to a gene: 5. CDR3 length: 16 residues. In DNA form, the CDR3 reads TGTGCCAGCAGCTTGGGACTAGCGGGGGTTAGTAATGAGCAGTTCTTC. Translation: CASSLGLAGVSNEQFF.

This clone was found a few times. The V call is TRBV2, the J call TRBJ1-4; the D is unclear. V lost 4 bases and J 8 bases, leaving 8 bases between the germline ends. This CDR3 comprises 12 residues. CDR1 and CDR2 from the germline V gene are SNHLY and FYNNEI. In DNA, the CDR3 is TGTGCCAGCAGTGGACGGGCCGAAAAACTGTTTTTT. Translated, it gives CASSGRAEKLFF. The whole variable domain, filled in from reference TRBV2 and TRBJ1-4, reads EPEVTQTPSHQVTQMGQEVILRCVPISNHLYFYWYRQILGQKVEFLVSFYNNEISEKSEIFDDQFSVERPDGSNFTLKIRSTKLEDSAMYFCASSGRAEKLFFGSGTQLSVL.

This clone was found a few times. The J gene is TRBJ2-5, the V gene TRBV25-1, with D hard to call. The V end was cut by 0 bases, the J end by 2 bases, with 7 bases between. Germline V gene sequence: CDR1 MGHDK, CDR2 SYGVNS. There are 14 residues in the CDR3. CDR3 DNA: TGTGCCAGCAGTGAATATGGCAGACAAGAGACCCAGTACTTC. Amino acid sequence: CASSEYGRQETQYF.

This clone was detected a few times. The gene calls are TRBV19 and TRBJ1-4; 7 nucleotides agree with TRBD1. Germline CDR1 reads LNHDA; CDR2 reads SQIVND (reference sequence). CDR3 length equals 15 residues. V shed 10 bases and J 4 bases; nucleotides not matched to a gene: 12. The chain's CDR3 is CAISPRTGHNEKLFF. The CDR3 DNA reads TGTGCCATCTCACCCCGGACAGGCCATAATGAAAAACTGTTTTTT. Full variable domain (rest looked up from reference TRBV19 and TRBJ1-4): DGGITQSPKYLFRKEGQNVTLSCEQNLNHDAMYWYRQDPGQGLRLIYYSQIVNDFQKGDIAEGYSVSREKKESFPLTVTSAQKNPTAFYLCAISPRTGHNEKLFFGSGTQLSVL.

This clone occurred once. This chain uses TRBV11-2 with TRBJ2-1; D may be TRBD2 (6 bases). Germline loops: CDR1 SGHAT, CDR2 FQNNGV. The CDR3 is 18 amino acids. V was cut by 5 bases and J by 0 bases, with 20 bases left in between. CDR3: CASSPLTGSGGSYNEQFF. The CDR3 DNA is TGTGCCAGCAGCCCGCTCACCGGGAGTGGGGGCTCCTACAATGAGCAGTTCTTC.